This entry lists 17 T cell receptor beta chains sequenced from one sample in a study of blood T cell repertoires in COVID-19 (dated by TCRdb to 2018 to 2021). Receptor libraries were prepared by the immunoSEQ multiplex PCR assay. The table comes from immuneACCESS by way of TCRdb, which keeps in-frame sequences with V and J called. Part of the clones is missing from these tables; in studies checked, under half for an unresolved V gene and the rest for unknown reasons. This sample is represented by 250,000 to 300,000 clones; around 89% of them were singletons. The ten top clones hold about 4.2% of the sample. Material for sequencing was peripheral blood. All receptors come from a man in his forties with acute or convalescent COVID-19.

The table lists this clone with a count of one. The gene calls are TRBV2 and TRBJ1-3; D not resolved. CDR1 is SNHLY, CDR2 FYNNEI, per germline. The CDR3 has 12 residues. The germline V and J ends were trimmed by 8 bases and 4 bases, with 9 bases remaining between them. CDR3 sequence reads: CASSEAGNTIYF. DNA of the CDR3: TGTGCCAGCTCTGAGGCGGGAAACACCATATATTTT.

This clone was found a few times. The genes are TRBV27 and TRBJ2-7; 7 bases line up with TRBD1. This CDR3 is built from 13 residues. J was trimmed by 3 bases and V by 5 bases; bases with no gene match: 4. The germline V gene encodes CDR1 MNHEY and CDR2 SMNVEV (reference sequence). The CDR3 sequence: CASSIRDSYEQYF. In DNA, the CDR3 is TGTGCCAGCAGTATCCGGGACAGCTACGAGCAGTACTTC.

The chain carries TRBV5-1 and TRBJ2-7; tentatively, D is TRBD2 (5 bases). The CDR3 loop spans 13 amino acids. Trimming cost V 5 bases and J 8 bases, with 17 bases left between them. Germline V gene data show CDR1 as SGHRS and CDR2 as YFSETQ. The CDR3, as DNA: TGCGCCAGCAGAGAGGAGGTGGGCTGGCAGCAGTACTTC. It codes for CASREEVGWQQYF.

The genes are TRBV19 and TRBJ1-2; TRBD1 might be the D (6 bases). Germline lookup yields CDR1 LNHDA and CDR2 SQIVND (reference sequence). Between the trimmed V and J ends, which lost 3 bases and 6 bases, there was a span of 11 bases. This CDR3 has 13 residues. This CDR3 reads CASSMEQGHGYTF. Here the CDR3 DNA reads TGTGCCAGTAGTATGGAACAGGGTCATGGCTACACCTTC.

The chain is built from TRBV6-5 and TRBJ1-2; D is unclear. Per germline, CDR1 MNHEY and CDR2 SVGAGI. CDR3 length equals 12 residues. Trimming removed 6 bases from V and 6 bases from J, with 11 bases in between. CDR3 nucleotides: TGTGCCAGCAGAAGACCGGGAGATGGCTACACCTTC. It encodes CASRRPGDGYTF.

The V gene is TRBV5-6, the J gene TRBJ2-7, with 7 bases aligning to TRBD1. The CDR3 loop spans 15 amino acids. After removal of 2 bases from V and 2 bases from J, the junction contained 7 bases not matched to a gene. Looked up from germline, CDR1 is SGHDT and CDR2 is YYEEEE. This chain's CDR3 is CASSLGTVPTYEQYF. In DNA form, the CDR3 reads TGTGCCAGCAGCTTAGGGACAGTTCCTACCTACGAGCAGTACTTC.

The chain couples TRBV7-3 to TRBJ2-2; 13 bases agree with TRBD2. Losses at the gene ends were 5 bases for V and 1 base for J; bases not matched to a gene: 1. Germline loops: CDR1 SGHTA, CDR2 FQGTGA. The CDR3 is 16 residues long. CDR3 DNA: TGTGCCAGCAGCCGGACTAGCGGGGGGAACACCGGGGAGCTGTTTTTT. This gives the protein CASSRTSGGNTGELFF.

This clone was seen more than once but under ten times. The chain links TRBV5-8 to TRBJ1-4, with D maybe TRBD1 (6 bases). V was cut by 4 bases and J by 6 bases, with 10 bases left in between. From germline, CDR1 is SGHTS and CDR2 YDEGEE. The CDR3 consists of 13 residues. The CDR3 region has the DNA TGTGCCAGCAGCCAGGGGTATTATGAAAAACTGTTTTTT. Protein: CASSQGYYEKLFF.

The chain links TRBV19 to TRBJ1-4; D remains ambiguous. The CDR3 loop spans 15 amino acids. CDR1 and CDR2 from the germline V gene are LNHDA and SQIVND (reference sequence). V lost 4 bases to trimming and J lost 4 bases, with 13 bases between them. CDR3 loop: CASSTRGGFNEKLFF. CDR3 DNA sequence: TGTGCCAGTAGTACCCGCGGAGGGTTTAATGAAAAACTGTTTTTT.

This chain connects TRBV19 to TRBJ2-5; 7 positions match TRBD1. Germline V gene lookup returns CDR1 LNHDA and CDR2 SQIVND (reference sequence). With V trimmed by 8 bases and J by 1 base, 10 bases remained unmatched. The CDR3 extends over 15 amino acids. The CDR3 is CASSRTGLPQETQYF. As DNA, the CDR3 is TGTGCCAGTTCAAGGACAGGCCTCCCCCAAGAGACCCAGTACTTC.

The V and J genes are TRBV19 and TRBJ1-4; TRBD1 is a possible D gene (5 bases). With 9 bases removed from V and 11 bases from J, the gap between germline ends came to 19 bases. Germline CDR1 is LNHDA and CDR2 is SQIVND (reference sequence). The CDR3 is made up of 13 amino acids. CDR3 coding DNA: TGTGCCAGCTCCGGGACCGGGGGATTTAAACTGTTTTTT. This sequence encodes CASSGTGGFKLFF.

CDR3 bases: TGTGCCACCAGCAGAGATCGCAGCACTGAAGCTTTCTTT. Its translation: CATSRDRSTEAFF. J is TRBJ1-1 and V is TRBV15; no firm D call. The CDR3 covers 13 residues. Trimming took off 0 bases at V and 4 bases at J, with 6 bases between the two ends. The germline V gene has CDR1 LNHNV and CDR2 YYDKDF (reference sequence).

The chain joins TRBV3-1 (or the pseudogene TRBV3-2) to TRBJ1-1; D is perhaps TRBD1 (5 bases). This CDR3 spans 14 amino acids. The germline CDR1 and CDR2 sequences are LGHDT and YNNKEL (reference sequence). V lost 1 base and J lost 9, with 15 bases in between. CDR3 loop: CASSQVGVSAQAFF. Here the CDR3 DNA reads TGTGCCAGCAGCCAAGTAGGGGTGTCAGCCCAAGCTTTCTTT.

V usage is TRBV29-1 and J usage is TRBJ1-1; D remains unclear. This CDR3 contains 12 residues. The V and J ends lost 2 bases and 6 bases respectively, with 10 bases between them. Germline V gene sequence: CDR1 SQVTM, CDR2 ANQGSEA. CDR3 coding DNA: TGCAGCGTTGAACGAATCGCGTCTGAAGCTTTCTTT. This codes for CSVERIASEAFF.

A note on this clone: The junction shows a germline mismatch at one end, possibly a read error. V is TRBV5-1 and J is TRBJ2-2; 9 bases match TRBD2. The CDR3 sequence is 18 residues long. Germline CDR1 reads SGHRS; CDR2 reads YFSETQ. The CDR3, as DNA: TGCGCCCGCAGCCCAGGACTGCGCGGGGGGGCGGGCACCGGGGAGCTGTTTTTT. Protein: CARSPGLRGGAGTGELFF.

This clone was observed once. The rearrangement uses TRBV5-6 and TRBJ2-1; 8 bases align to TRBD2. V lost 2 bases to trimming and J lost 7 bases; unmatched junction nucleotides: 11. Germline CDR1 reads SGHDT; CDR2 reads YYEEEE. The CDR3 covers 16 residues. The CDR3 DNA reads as TGTGCCAGCAGCTTCGACGGACGGGGGGGCAGAAATGAGCAGTTCTTC. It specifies CASSFDGRGGRNEQFF.

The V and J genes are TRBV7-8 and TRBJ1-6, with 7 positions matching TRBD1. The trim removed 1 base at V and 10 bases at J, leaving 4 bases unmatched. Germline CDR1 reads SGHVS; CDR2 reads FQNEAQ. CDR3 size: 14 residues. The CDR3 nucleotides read TGTGCCAGCAGCTTAGTGCAGGGGGTGTCACCCCTCCACTTT. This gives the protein CASSLVQGVSPLHF.